This T cell receptor beta chain derives from a study of shared clonotypes between healthy human individuals (dated by TCRdb to 2018 to 2020). About the full investigation: The cohort comprised two women and three men aged 18 to 49 years. For each donor, three plates each were used for CD4 naive and CD4 memory, two plates were used for CD8 naive, and one plate was used for CD8 memory. To estimate repertoire size and how much clonotype sharing occurs between individuals, the study deeply sequenced the blood TCR repertoires of five healthy adults. Different laboratories and diverse techniques were used to prepare libraries and sequence TCR repertoires, to increase sequencing depth and limit assay-specific biases. Each donor's leukapheresis produced roughly between roughly 0.85 and 10 billion PBMCs. The full study reports these points: Compared with non-shared clonotypes, the clonotypes found in all four sorted-subset donors had higher generation probabilities. Based on pairwise subsampling, the degree of clonotype sharing among donors was expected to be affected by sequencing depth. Naive subsets generally had larger estimated clonotype richness than memory subsets. The small number of donors limited the genetic and exposure-history diversity represented. Only blood was sampled, and tissue TCR repertoires likely differ from those in blood. Incomplete sequencing was indicated by rarefaction of sorted-subset datasets, despite the large sequencing depth. About 5% of naive CD4, more than 3% of naive CD8, around 2.3% of memory CD4, and 0.4% of memory CD8 clonotypes were shared across a few donors.

CDR1 SGHNT and CDR2 YYREEE are derived from the germline V gene (reference sequence). Trimming costs V 2 bases and J 1 base, and their ends lie 4 bases apart. The CDR3 runs 14 residues from the cysteine to the phenylalanine. Only the CDR3 portion is preserved as DNA: 42 bases, with reading frame beginning at the first base. The donors were healthy, HIV-negative adults who had no recently reported acute infections or vaccinations. Every donor was a Caucasian adult residing in Nashville, Tennessee, USA. CD4+ T cells were enriched by magnetic negative selection, after which naive cells were positively selected on CD45RA and the negative fraction was taken as the memory subset. Blood was obtained by leukapheresis, after which PBMCs were separated by Ficoll-Histopaque density gradient centrifugation and cryopreserved in liquid nitrogen vapor phase. Analytical flow cytometry was used to check the purity and quantity of each magnetically sorted T cell population. Each sorted fraction had its genomic DNA isolated and then quantified by UV absorbance on a Nanodrop 2000c.

Using the deep immunoSEQ assay, TCR CDR3 regions were amplified from genomic DNA by multiplex PCR. Extracted genomic DNA from each cell subset was distributed evenly across all wells of several immunoSEQ 96-well plates, and each plate was treated as a replicate. Each replicate PCR for sorted subsets received 150 to 250 ng genomic DNA, equal to 30,000 or so T cell genomes. Purified libraries were measured with a Qubit 3.0 fluorometer, size-checked on a Bioanalyzer 2100, and measured again with the KAPA Library Quantification kit. Every immunoSEQ 96-well plate was sequenced on a separate single-read 150-cycle Illumina NextSeq 550 flow cell. Under the source paper's analysis protocol: Because only junctional sequences without quality scores were contained in the immunoSEQ output, filtering matching that applied to full-length reads could not be performed. Sequences were annotated with PyIR, a Python wrapper for IgBLAST v1.9, and V/J genes and CDR3 were assigned using IMGT germline references. Any read was removed if the V/J assignment was weak (E-value above 1e-6), the CDR3 was missing, or the read contained stop codons, out-of-frame junctions, or ambiguous translated residues. V3J clonotypes were defined as sequences sharing an identical inferred V gene, J gene, and CDR3 amino acid sequence. The percentage overlap between two repertoires was calculated by dividing the number of shared unique clonotypes by the size of the smaller repertoire. Three approaches were used to assess repertoire richness: RTK rarefaction, the Chao1 estimator, and Recon v2.1 estimates of unobserved clonotypes. OLGA was used to compute generation probabilities for all TCRbeta clonotypes that the gDNA method yielded from a handful of donors. This immuneACCESS table, as held by TCRdb, lists in-frame sequences with V and J called but not all clones. Of the missing ones, under half trace to an unresolved V gene in checked studies; the others have no known cause. For V, J and clone size, that table is used; D and trimming come from the DNA. The sample profile shows roughly 760,000 clones; roughly 70% of them were found once. Over 1.5% of the sample is taken by the ten largest.

In regard to this clone: Its target antigen remains unknown. No per-base quality is available; no much larger clone lies one base away.

The sample comprised memory CD4+ T cells sorted from blood. In light of the paper, this sample's cell subset or site label describes: CD45RA-negative fraction. This receptor was identified in a woman under 40 in good health. Here the chain combines TRBV5-4 and TRBJ2-6, with the D gene too uncertain to name. The DNA sequence follows: TGTGCCAGCAGCTTTCTTTCTGGGGCCAACGTCCTGACTTTC. The resulting protein is CASSFLSGANVLTF.